Listed here are 6 T cell receptor beta chains from one sample, sequenced in a study of beta chain features in type 1 diabetes. Investigators reverse transcribed all isolated RNA, so they sequenced expressed TCRB transcripts. The method was immunoSEQ multiplex PCR; TCRdb's version includes in-frame clones alone and lacks a portion of them. The sample shows 330,000 or so clones, 20% of them seen only once. Sequenced sample: naive CD4+ T cells from blood. These TCRs come from a woman between 18 and 29 years old in good health.

The V and J genes are TRBV7-2 and TRBJ2-7; 8 bases match TRBD1. Trimming at V came to 5 bases and at J to 5 bases, leaving 5 bases not matched to a gene. The CDR3 is made up of 13 amino acids. The germline CDR1 and CDR2 sequences are SGHTA and FQGNSA. The DNA for the CDR3 is TGTGCCAGCAGCCGGACAGGGAAACACGAGCAGTACTTC. Encoded protein: CASSRTGKHEQYF. The complete variable domain, with remaining parts taken from reference TRBV7-2 and TRBJ2-7, reads GAGVSQSPSNKVTEKGKDVELRCDPISGHTALYWYRQSLGQGLEFLIYFQGNSAPDKSGLPSDRFSAERTGGSVSTLTIQRTQQEDSAVYLCASSRTGKHEQYFGPGTRLTVT.

The chain employs TRBV4-1 and TRBJ2-7; 8 bases map to TRBD2. Germline trimming cut 5 bases from V and 0 bases from J; bases unmatched to any gene: 6. CDR1 and CDR2 from the germline V gene are MGHRA and YSYEKL. CDR3 length: 15 amino acids. The CDR3 reads CASSFIAGLSYEQYF. The CDR3 DNA follows: TGCGCCAGCAGCTTTATAGCGGGACTCTCCTACGAGCAGTACTTC.

The chain links TRBV5-6 to TRBJ2-1; D is uncertain. This CDR3 has 13 residues. Germline assignment: CDR1 SGHDT and CDR2 YYEEEE. Trimming took off 2 bases at V and 4 bases at J, with 7 bases between the two ends. DNA for the CDR3: TGTGCCAGCAGCTTTCGAGTATACAATGAGCAGTTCTTC. This gives the protein CASSFRVYNEQFF. Full variable domain (missing parts from reference TRBV5-6 and TRBJ2-1): DAGVTQSPTHLIKTRGQQVTLRCSPKSGHDTVSWYQQALGQGPQFIFQYYEEEERQRGNFPDRFSGHQFPNYSSELNVNALLLGDSALYLCASSFRVYNEQFFGPGTRLTVL.

This chain connects TRBV9 to TRBJ2-3; TRBD1 matches at 10 bases. CDR3 length: 15 residues. After removal of 4 bases from V and 4 bases from J, the junction contained 6 bases not matched to a gene. Germline CDR1 reads SGDLS; CDR2 reads YYNGEE. For the CDR3, the DNA is TGTGCCAGCAGCCCGTGGACAGGGGGTTCAGATACGCAGTATTTT. Protein sequence: CASSPWTGGSDTQYF.

This clone has only a few counts. This chain links TRBV6-1 with TRBJ1-1; D not resolved. In germline, CDR1 is MNHNS, CDR2 SASEGT. The V and J ends lost 7 bases and 7 bases respectively, with 16 bases between them. The CDR3 is 13 amino acids. Here the CDR3 DNA reads TGTGCCAGCATACGGGATCTTTCCGTTGAAGCTTTCTTT. This encodes CASIRDLSVEAFF.

V and J are TRBV7-3 and TRBJ1-1; no clear D gene. The CDR3 covers 13 residues. V was trimmed by 5 bases and J by 1 base, leaving 8 bases between them. Looked up from germline, CDR1 is SGHTA and CDR2 is FQGTGA. In nucleotides, the CDR3 is TGTGCCAGCAGCCTGGCGGGGAACACTGAAGCTTTCTTT. It is translated as CASSLAGNTEAFF.